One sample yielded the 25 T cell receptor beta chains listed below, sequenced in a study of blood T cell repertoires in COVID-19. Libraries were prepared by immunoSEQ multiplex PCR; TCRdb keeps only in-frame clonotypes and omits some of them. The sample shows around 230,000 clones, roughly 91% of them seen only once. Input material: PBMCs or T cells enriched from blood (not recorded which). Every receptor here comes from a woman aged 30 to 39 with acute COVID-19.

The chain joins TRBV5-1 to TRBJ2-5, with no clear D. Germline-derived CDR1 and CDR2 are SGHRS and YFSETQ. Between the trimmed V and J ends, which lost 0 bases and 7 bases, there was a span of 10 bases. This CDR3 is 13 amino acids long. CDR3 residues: CASSLGVAGTQYF. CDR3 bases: TGCGCCAGCAGCTTGGGAGTAGCCGGGACCCAGTACTTC. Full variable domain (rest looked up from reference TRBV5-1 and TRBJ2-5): KAGVTQTPRYLIKTRGQQVTLSCSPISGHRSVSWYQQTPGQGLQFLFEYFSETQRNKGNFPGRFSGRQFSNSRSEMNVSTLELGDSALYLCASSLGVAGTQYFGPGTRLLVL.

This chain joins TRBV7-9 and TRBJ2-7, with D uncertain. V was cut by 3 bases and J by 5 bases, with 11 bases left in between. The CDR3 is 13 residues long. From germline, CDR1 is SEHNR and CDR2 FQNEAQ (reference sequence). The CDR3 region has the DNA TGTGCCAGCAGCTTTGTGTATAGAGACGAGCAGTACTTC. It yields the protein CASSFVYRDEQYF.

The CDR3 region has the DNA TGTGCCAGCAGCCAGGACAGAGACTATGGCTACACCTTC. Its protein is CASSQDRDYGYTF. V is TRBV12-3 or TRBV12-4 and J is TRBJ1-2; D may be TRBD1 (6 bases). V shed 6 bases and J shed 3 bases, with 11 bases lying between them. This CDR3 comprises 13 residues.

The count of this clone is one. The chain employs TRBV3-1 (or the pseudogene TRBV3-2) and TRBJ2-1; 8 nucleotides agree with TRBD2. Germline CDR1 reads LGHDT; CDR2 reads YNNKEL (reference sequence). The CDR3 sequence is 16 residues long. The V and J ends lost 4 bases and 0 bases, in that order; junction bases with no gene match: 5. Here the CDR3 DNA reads TGTGCCAGCAGCCCCCAGCGGGGGAGCTCCTACAATGAGCAGTTCTTC. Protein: CASSPQRGSSYNEQFF.

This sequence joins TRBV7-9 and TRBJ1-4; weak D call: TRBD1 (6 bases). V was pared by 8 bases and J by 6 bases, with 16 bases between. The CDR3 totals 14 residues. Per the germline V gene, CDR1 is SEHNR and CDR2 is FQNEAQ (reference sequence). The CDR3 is CASCPGGGHEKLFF. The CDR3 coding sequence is TGTGCCAGCTGCCCCGGGGGGGGCCATGAAAAACTGTTTTTT.

In nucleotides, the CDR3 is TGTGCCAGCAGTTTCAACAGGGGGGTGGGCTACACCTTC. Its translation: CASSFNRGVGYTF. This rearrangement joins TRBV28 to TRBJ1-2; TRBD1 agrees at 8 bases. After removal of 3 bases from V and 8 bases from J, the junction contained 5 bases not matched to a gene. This CDR3 contains 13 residues. Germline loops: CDR1 MDHEN, CDR2 SYDVKM.

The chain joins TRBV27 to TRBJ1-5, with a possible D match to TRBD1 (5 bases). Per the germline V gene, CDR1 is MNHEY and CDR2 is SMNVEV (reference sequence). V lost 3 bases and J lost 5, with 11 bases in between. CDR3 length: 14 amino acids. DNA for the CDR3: TGTGCCAGCAGTTTCGGGCAGGGTTATCAGCCCCAGCATTTT. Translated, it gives CASSFGQGYQPQHF.

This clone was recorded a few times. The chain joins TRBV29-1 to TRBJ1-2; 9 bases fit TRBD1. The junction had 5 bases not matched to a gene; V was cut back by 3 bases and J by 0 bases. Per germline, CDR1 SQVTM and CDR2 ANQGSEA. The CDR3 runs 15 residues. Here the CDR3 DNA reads TGCAGCGTTGATTACAGGGGGCCATCTAACTATGGCTACACCTTC. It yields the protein CSVDYRGPSNYGYTF.

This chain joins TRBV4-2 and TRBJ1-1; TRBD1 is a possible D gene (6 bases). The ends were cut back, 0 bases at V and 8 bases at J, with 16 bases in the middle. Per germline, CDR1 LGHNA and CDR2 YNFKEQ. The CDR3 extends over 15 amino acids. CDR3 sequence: CASSQEGGRGDEAFF. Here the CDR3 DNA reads TGTGCCAGCAGCCAAGAAGGGGGACGTGGGGACGAAGCTTTCTTT.

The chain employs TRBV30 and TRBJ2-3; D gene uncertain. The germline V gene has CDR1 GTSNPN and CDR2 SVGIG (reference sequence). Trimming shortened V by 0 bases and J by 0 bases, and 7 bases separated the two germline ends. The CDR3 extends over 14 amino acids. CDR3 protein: CAWSVGSSTDTQYF. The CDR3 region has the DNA TGTGCCTGGAGTGTTGGCTCTAGCACAGATACGCAGTATTTT.

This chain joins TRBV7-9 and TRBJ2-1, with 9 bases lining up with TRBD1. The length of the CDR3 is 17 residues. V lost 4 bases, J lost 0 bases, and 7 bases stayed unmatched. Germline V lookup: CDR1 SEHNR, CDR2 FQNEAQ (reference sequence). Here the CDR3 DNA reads TGTGCCAGCAGCTGGACCGGACAGGGGAGCTCCTACAATGAGCAGTTCTTC. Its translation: CASSWTGQGSSYNEQFF.

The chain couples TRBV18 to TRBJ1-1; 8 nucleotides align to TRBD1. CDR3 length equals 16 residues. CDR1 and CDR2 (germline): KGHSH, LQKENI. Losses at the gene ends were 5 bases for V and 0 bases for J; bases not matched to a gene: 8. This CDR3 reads CASSVGQDYMNTEAFF. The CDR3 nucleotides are TGTGCCAGCTCAGTGGGACAGGACTATATGAACACTGAAGCTTTCTTT.

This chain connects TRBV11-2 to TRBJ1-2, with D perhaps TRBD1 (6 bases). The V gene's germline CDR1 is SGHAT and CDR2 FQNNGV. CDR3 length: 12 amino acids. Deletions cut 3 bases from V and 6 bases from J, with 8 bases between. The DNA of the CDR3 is TGTGCCAGCAGCTTGAACAGGGATGGCTACACCTTC. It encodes CASSLNRDGYTF.

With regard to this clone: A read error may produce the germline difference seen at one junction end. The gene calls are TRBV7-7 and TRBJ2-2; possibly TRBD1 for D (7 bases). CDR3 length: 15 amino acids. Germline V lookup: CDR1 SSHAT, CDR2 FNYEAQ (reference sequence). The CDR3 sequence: CASSLGGGHTGELFF. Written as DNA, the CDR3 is TGTGCCAGCAGTTTAGGAGGGGGCCACACCGGGGAGCTGTTTTTT.

This chain's CDR3 is CASSVSSGGTTDTQYF. The CDR3 bases are TGTGCCAGCTCAGTATCTAGCGGGGGGACCACAGATACGCAGTATTTT. V is TRBV18 and J is TRBJ2-3; 11 bases are shared with TRBD2. This CDR3 is 16 amino acids long. Germline V CDR1 and CDR2: KGHSH, LQKENI. V dropped 5 bases and J dropped 2; count of bases not matched to a gene: 6.

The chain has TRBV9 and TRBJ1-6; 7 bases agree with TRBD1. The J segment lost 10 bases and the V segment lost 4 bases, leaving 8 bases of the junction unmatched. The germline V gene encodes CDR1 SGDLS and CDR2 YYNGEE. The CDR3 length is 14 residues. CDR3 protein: CASSSTQGGSPLHF. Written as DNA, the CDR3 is TGTGCCAGCAGCAGCACCCAGGGGGGCTCACCCCTCCACTTT.

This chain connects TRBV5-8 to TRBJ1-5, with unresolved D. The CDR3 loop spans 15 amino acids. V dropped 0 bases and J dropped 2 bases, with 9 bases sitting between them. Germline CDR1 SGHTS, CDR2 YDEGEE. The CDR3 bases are TGTGCCAGCAGCTTGGATACTGCCGGCAATCAGCCCCAGCATTTT. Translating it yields CASSLDTAGNQPQHF.

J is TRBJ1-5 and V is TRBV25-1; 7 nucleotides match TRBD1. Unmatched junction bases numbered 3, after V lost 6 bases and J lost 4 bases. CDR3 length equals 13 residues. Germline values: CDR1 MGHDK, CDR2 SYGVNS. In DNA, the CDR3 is TGTGCCAGCAGCGGACAGGTTAATCAGCCCCAGCATTTT. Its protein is CASSGQVNQPQHF.

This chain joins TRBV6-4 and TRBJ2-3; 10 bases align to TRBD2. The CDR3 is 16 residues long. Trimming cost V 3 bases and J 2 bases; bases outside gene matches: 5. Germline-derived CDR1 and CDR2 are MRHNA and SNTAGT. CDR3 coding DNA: TGTGCCAGCAGTGAGCTAGCGGGGGAGGCCACAGATACGCAGTATTTT. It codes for CASSELAGEATDTQYF.

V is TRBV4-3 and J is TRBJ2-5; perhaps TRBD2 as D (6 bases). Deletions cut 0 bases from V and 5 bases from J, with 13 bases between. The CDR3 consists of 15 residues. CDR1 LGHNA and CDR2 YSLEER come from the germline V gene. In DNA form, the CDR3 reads TGCGCCAGCAGCCAAGATCTTCCCAGCGGGGAGACCCAGTACTTC. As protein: CASSQDLPSGETQYF.

Here the CDR3 DNA reads TGTGCCAGCAGCTTGAGGGCAGGGGGTGATCTCGCTTTCTTT. Its translation is CASSLRAGGDLAFF. The chain employs TRBV5-4 and TRBJ1-1; 7 nucleotides line up with TRBD1. The CDR3 has 14 amino acids. Germline V lookup: CDR1 SGHNT, CDR2 YYREEE (reference sequence). After removal of 1 base from V and 11 bases from J, the junction contained 11 bases not matched to a gene.

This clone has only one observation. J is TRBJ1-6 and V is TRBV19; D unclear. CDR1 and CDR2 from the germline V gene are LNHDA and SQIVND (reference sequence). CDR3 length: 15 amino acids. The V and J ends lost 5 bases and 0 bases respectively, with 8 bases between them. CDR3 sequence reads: CASSSASSYNSPLHF. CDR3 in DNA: TGTGCCAGTAGTTCCGCCAGCTCCTATAATTCACCCCTCCACTTT.

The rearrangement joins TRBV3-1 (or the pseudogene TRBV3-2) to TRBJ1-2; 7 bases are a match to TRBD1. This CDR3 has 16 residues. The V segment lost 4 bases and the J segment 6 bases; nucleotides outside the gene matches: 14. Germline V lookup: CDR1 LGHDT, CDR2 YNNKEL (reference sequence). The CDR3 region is CASSPSLVRGENGYTF. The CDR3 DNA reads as TGTGCCAGCAGCCCATCTCTGGTCAGGGGGGAGAATGGCTACACCTTC.

The CDR3 DNA is TGTGCCAGCAGTTCCGGAGGCTCCTACAATGAGCAGTTCTTC. As protein: CASSSGGSYNEQFF. The chain employs TRBV28 and TRBJ2-1; a possible D gene is TRBD2 (5 bases). This CDR3 comprises 14 residues. Germline V CDR1 and CDR2: MDHEN, SYDVKM. V was cut by 4 bases and J by 0 bases, with 7 bases left in between.

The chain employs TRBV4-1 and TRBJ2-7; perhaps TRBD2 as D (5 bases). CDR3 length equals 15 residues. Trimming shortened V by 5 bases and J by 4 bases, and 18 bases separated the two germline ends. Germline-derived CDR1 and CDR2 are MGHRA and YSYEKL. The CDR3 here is CASSAKADHKYEQYF. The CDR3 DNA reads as TGCGCCAGCAGCGCGAAAGCGGACCACAAGTACGAGCAGTACTTC.